The T cell receptor beta chain under discussion was sequenced for a study of cytomegalovirus exposure and HLA in healthy donors. Turning to the study itself: There were 75 million to 95 million unique TCRs (from HLA-typed donors) in an early data release. Genotyping of some 390 donors showed that over 80% belonged to the Caucasian-associated ancestry cluster. General observations from the study: About 180 TCR beta chains were listed as cytomegalovirus-associated.

This PCR relied on a set of 60 Vbeta primers and 13 Jbeta primers. Produced via immunoSEQ multiplex PCR; TCRdb's table is partial and in-frame only. The sample records 75,000 to 100,000 clones, about 80% being singletons. This CDR3 is 15 amino acids long. Per germline, CDR1 LGHNA and CDR2 YNFKEQ. The J segment lost 8 bases and the V segment lost 3 bases, leaving 7 bases of the junction unmatched. With respect to this clone: What it binds is not known.

Sequencing used PBMCs. The sequence came from a young man in good health and CMV-seronegative. V and J are TRBV4-2 and TRBJ1-2; TRBD1 agrees at 12 bases. CDR3 residues: CASSHTGTGGLGYTF. In nucleotides, the CDR3 is TGTGCCAGCAGCCATACCGGGACAGGGGGCCTAGGCTACACCTTC.